Shown below are 18 T cell receptor beta chains from a single sample sequenced in a study of blood T cell repertoires in COVID-19. The repertoire was sequenced with immunoSEQ multiplex PCR; TCRdb's copy has only in-frame clones and lacks some. The sample lists approximately 410,000 clones; more than 80% were seen once. The source material was peripheral blood. The receptors shown here come from a young woman with active or convalescent COVID-19.

The V and J genes are TRBV7-8 and TRBJ1-1; 8 bases align to TRBD1. Germline trimming cut 4 bases from V and 5 bases from J; bases unmatched to any gene: 9. The CDR3 has 15 amino acids. Looked up from germline, CDR1 is SGHVS and CDR2 is FQNEAQ. CDR3 amino acids: CASSSRTGPTTEAFF. The CDR3 DNA reads TGTGCCAGCAGCTCGAGGACAGGGCCAACGACTGAAGCTTTCTTT.

The chain employs TRBV9 and TRBJ2-7; 7 bases align to TRBD1. There are 14 residues in the CDR3. V was pared by 0 bases and J by 7 bases, with 7 bases of the junction left unmatched. CDR1 and CDR2 (germline): SGDLS, YYNGEE. The CDR3 nucleotides read TGTGCCAGCAGCGTAGCGGGGACAGACAAGGAGCAGTACTTC. Translating gives CASSVAGTDKEQYF. Drawing the rest from reference TRBV9 and TRBJ2-7, the complete variable domain is DSGVTQTPKHLITATGQRVTLRCSPRSGDLSVYWYQQSLDQGLQFLIQYYNGEERAKGNILERFSAQQFPDLHSELNLSSLELGDSALYFCASSVAGTDKEQYFGPGTRLTVT.

The V gene is TRBV19, the J gene TRBJ1-1; possibly TRBD1 for D (6 bases). The germline V gene encodes CDR1 LNHDA and CDR2 SQIVND (reference sequence). V was clipped by 2 bases and J by 0 bases, with 10 bases between them. This CDR3 region has 15 residues. This CDR3 reads CASSIQGPLNTEAFF. CDR3 sequence (DNA): TGTGCCAGTAGTATACAGGGGCCCTTGAACACTGAAGCTTTCTTT. The full variable domain, rest sourced from reference TRBV19 and TRBJ1-1, is DGGITQSPKYLFRKEGQNVTLSCEQNLNHDAMYWYRQDPGQGLRLIYYSQIVNDFQKGDIAEGYSVSREKKESFPLTVTSAQKNPTAFYLCASSIQGPLNTEAFFGQGTRLTVV.

This chain connects TRBV30 to TRBJ2-3; 11 bases align to TRBD1. This CDR3 contains 13 residues. V gave up 5 bases and J gave up 3 bases; unmatched junction bases: 1. Germline V gene data show CDR1 as GTSNPN and CDR2 as SVGIG (reference sequence). CDR3 nucleotide sequence: TGTGCCTGGGGACAGGGGGCGACAGATACGCAGTATTTT. Translation: CAWGQGATDTQYF.

This chain links TRBV5-4 with TRBJ2-5; 7 bases line up with TRBD2. The CDR3 sequence is 14 residues long. Per the germline V gene, CDR1 is SGHNT and CDR2 is YYREEE (reference sequence). Losses at the gene ends were 7 bases for V and 4 bases for J; bases not matched to a gene: 10. The CDR3 DNA reads as TGTGCCAGCCGCCGGGGGAGGGCCGCAGAGACCCAGTACTTC. Encoded protein: CASRRGRAAETQYF.

The chain uses TRBV7-8 and TRBJ1-1; D gene ambiguous. Trimming pared 3 bases from V and 1 base from J, leaving 9 bases between. CDR1 is SGHVS, CDR2 FQNEAQ, per germline. CDR3 length: 14 amino acids. The CDR3 sequence: CASSLRRQNTEAFF. The CDR3 region has the DNA TGTGCCAGCAGCTTGCGCAGGCAGAACACTGAAGCTTTCTTT.

This chain uses TRBV25-1 with TRBJ1-4; D ambiguous. Looked up from germline, CDR1 is MGHDK and CDR2 is SYGVNS. The CDR3 consists of 13 residues. Trimming cost V 2 bases and J 7 bases, with 8 bases left between them. For the CDR3, the DNA is TGTGCCAGCAGTGAAAAACTGTTTGAAAAACTGTTTTTT. Translation: CASSEKLFEKLFF.

This clone was counted once. This chain joins TRBV6-5 and TRBJ2-7, with 9 bases matching TRBD2. Germline assignment: CDR1 MNHEY and CDR2 SVGAGI. V lost 6 bases, J lost 5 bases, and 11 bases stayed unmatched. The CDR3 is made up of 15 amino acids. CDR3 sequence reads: CASSDPGLAPDEQYF. In nucleotides, the CDR3 is TGTGCCAGCAGCGATCCGGGACTAGCTCCCGACGAGCAGTACTTC.

The rearrangement links TRBV27 to TRBJ2-5; a weak D match, TRBD2 (6 bases). The CDR3 totals 15 residues. V was pared by 5 bases and J by 3 bases, with 16 bases between. CDR1 MNHEY and CDR2 SMNVEV come from the germline V gene (reference sequence). The CDR3 sequence: CASSPLAAFEETQYF. The CDR3 bases are TGTGCCAGCAGTCCCTTAGCGGCTTTTGAAGAGACCCAGTACTTC.

The chain employs TRBV6-1 and TRBJ2-1; 9 positions match TRBD2. The J segment lost 4 bases and the V segment lost 0 bases, leaving 10 bases of the junction unmatched. CDR1 and CDR2 (germline): MNHNS, SASEGT. The CDR3 length is 18 residues. The CDR3 loop is CASSEAGAGGTAYNEQFF. CDR3 DNA sequence: TGTGCCAGCAGTGAAGCAGGAGCGGGGGGAACCGCATACAATGAGCAGTTCTTC.

J is TRBJ2-1 and V is TRBV18, with 9 positions matching TRBD1. Trimming removed 4 bases from V and 6 bases from J; junction bases left unmatched: 10. Germline V gene data show CDR1 as KGHSH and CDR2 as LQKENI. The CDR3 loop spans 16 amino acids. CDR3 sequence reads: CASSLTGGALVNEQFF. CDR3 DNA sequence: TGTGCCAGCTCACTAACAGGGGGCGCATTAGTCAATGAGCAGTTCTTC.

This rearrangement joins TRBV11-2 to TRBJ2-5; 14 nucleotides agree with TRBD2. Trimming cost V 5 bases and J 5 bases; bases outside gene matches: 4. The CDR3 runs 15 residues. Germline CDR1 is SGHAT and CDR2 is FQNNGV. The DNA for the CDR3 is TGTGCCAGCAGCCTGAGACTAGCGGGGGGGGAGACCCAGTACTTC. This codes for CASSLRLAGGETQYF.

V gene TRBV5-1 combines with J gene TRBJ1-1, with D maybe TRBD1 (6 bases). V lost 4 bases and J 5 bases, leaving 15 bases between the germline ends. CDR1 and CDR2 from the germline V gene are SGHRS and YFSETQ. This CDR3 region has 14 residues. The CDR3 protein is CASSPRTDPTEAFF. The CDR3 bases are TGCGCCAGCAGCCCTAGGACAGACCCGACTGAAGCTTTCTTT.

The rearrangement links TRBV3-1 (or the pseudogene TRBV3-2) to TRBJ2-7; 7 bases agree with TRBD1. This CDR3 contains 13 residues. Losses at the gene ends were 5 bases for V and 6 bases for J; bases not matched to a gene: 7. Germline V lookup: CDR1 LGHDT, CDR2 YNNKEL (reference sequence). CDR3 in DNA: TGTGCCAGCAGCGAAAGACAGGGATCCGAGCAGTACTTC. It translates to CASSERQGSEQYF.

This clone was observed a few times. The V call is TRBV6-1, the J call TRBJ1-1, with a weak D call TRBD1 (5 bases). The germline gives CDR1 MNHNS, CDR2 SASEGT. The V and J ends lost 2 bases and 7 bases respectively, with 14 bases between them. The CDR3 extends over 14 amino acids. The CDR3 bases are TGTGCCAGCAGTGAATACAGGACAACGATTGAAGCTTTCTTT. It yields the protein CASSEYRTTIEAFF.

The V and J genes are TRBV7-9 and TRBJ1-1, with D possibly TRBD1 on 6 matching bases. The CDR3 runs to 14 residues. Germline V lookup: CDR1 SEHNR, CDR2 FQNEAQ (reference sequence). Trimming left V 7 bases short and J 1 base short, with 13 bases between. In nucleotides, the CDR3 is TGTGCCAGCACCCCGGACAGATCGAACACTGAAGCTTTCTTT. Translating it yields CASTPDRSNTEAFF.

This clone turned up a few times. The genes are TRBV6-1 and TRBJ1-2; D is ambiguous. With 1 base removed from V and 4 bases from J, the gap between germline ends came to 13 bases. The CDR3 totals 15 residues. Germline V CDR1 and CDR2: MNHNS, SASEGT. The CDR3 protein is CASSEGRRVGYGYTF. CDR3 coding DNA: TGTGCCAGCAGTGAAGGAAGGAGGGTTGGCTATGGCTACACCTTC.

The rearrangement joins TRBV7-7 to TRBJ2-3; TRBD1 is a possible D gene (5 bases). Germline V CDR1 and CDR2: SSHAT, FNYEAQ (reference sequence). The V and J ends lost 1 base and 2 bases respectively, with 7 bases between them. This CDR3 region has 14 residues. The CDR3 DNA is TGTGCCAGCAGCTTAGACAGGATCACAGATACGCAGTATTTT. Protein: CASSLDRITDTQYF.